Each of the 27 T cell receptor beta chains below was sequenced from the same sample in a study of T cell repertoires in cytomegalovirus infection. A single record per CDR3 protein comes from TCRdb applying MiXCR to the reads. The top ten clones hold around 12% of a sample with about 830,000 distinct CDR3 sequences, less than 35% of them seen once. These TCRs are of unknown antigen specificity. The sample here was cultured CD8+ T cells from PBMCs, taken from culture after CMV antigen stimulation. The receptors originated from a human donor in good health (CMV status not recorded). Some clones in this sample may be carry-over from other donors' samples.

The sample holds a few counts of this clonotype. The chain recombines TRBV27 with TRBJ2-2; 7 bases align to TRBD1. Germline CDR1 is MNHEY and CDR2 is SMNVEV (reference sequence). The CDR3 covers 17 residues. V gave up 0 bases and J gave up 5 bases; unmatched junction bases: 9. CDR3 protein: CASSLSRRQGGTGELFF. The CDR3 region has the DNA TGTGCCAGCAGTTTATCACGGAGACAGGGTGGGACCGGGGAGCTGTTTTTT.

The rearrangement joins TRBV12-5 to TRBJ1-2, with no clear D. Germline lookup yields CDR1 LGHNT and CDR2 FRNRAP. CDR3 length equals 17 residues. V was shortened by 5 bases and J by 3 bases, with 22 bases between the two germline ends. For the CDR3, the DNA is TGTGCTAGTGGTGTGGAAGAGATCACGTTAAGGGACTATGGCTACACCTTC. This sequence encodes CASGVEEITLRDYGYTF.

This clonotype showed up just a few times. The rearrangement links TRBV28 to TRBJ1-5; D remains ambiguous. The V gene's germline CDR1 is MDHEN and CDR2 SYDVKM. With 3 bases removed from V and 0 bases from J, the gap between germline ends came to 6 bases. The CDR3 consists of 14 residues. The CDR3 DNA is TGTGCCAGCAGTTTCAGCACTAGCAATCAGCCCCAGCATTTT. Amino acids: CASSFSTSNQPQHF.

This clonotype turned up a few times. V and J are TRBV12-3 or TRBV12-4 and TRBJ2-3; possible D gene TRBD1, 6 bases. Trimming left V 5 bases short and J 5 bases short, with 11 bases between. This CDR3 has 13 residues. For the CDR3, the DNA is TGTGCCAGCAGTCACTCCAGGGGAGATACGCAGTATTTT. It yields the protein CASSHSRGDTQYF.

This chain uses TRBV6-4 with TRBJ2-3; no clear D. V lost 1 base and J 2 bases, leaving 4 bases between the germline ends. The germline CDR1 and CDR2 sequences are MRHNA and SNTAGT. The CDR3 has 13 amino acids. The CDR3: CASSDLNTDTQYF. Written as DNA, the CDR3 is TGTGCCAGCAGTGACTTGAACACAGATACGCAGTATTTT.

This clonotype was detected only a few times. Without the conserved terminal phenylalanine or tryptophan, this CDR3 likely stems from a read error. The DNA is left out, because the CDR3 cannot be placed on it with certainty; the CDR3 is given as TCRdb lists it. V usage is TRBV13 and J usage is TRBJ1-2; the table's D call, TRBD1, has no DNA check behind it. The CDR3 region is 12 residues in length, termini included. Germline V CDR1 and CDR2: PRHDT, FYEKMQ (reference sequence). CDR3 protein: CASSSGQAFPTS.

This clonotype occurred many times. This chain connects TRBV7-8 to TRBJ2-5; 9 bases line up with TRBD1. After removal of 5 bases from V and 3 bases from J, the junction contained 16 bases not matched to a gene. The CDR3 spans 18 residues. Germline V gene lookup returns CDR1 SGHVS and CDR2 FQNEAQ. Here the CDR3 reads CASSPTVGRGQGEETQYF. The CDR3 coding sequence is TGTGCCAGCAGCCCCACCGTGGGGAGGGGACAGGGTGAAGAGACCCAGTACTTC.

Worth noting for this clonotype: The junction and the germline gene differ at one end; a read error may be behind it. V is TRBV15 and J is TRBJ2-2; the D gene could be TRBD1 or TRBD2 (6 bases each). This CDR3 contains 16 residues. Germline V gives CDR1 LNHNV, CDR2 YYDKDF (reference sequence). For the CDR3, the DNA is TGTGTCACCAGCAGAGCTTCGGGGGCCCACACCGGGGAGCTGTTTTTT. This encodes CVTSRASGAHTGELFF. Using reference TRBV15 and TRBJ2-2 for the parts outside the CDR3, the full variable domain is DAMVIQNPRYQVTQFGKPVTLSCSQTLNHNVMYWYQQKSSQAPKLLFHYYDKDFNNEADTPDNFQSRRPNTSFCFLDIRSPGLGDTAMYLCVTSRASGAHTGELFFGEGSRLTVL.

The chain recombines TRBV6-6 with TRBJ1-2; the D gene is possibly TRBD1 (6 bases). The germline gives CDR1 MNHNY, CDR2 SVGAGI (reference sequence). The CDR3 is 15 amino acids. Trimming left V 5 bases short and J 2 bases short, with 15 bases between. As DNA, the CDR3 is TGTGCCAGCAGTGGGGGCGTTAAAGTCAACTATGGCTACACCTTC. Its translation: CASSGGVKVNYGYTF.

Only a few counts were recorded for this clonotype. The chain carries TRBV7-9 and TRBJ1-3; D remains ambiguous. The CDR3 has 12 residues. V shed 9 bases and J shed 0 bases, with 6 bases lying between them. CDR1 and CDR2 (germline): SEHNR, FQNEAQ (reference sequence). The CDR3 nucleotides are TGTGCCAGTGTGCCCTCTGGAAACACCATATATTTT. Translation: CASVPSGNTIYF.

This chain uses TRBV4-1 with TRBJ2-7; a possible D gene is TRBD1 (5 bases). The germline V gene has CDR1 MGHRA and CDR2 YSYEKL. This CDR3 has 17 residues. Trimming shortened V by 1 base and J by 9 bases, and 25 bases separated the two germline ends. Here the CDR3 DNA reads TGCGCCAGCAGCCAAGTAAATTTTGGGGCAATAACCTACTCGCAGTACGTC. Translating gives CASSQVNFGAITYSQYV.

V usage is TRBV4-3 and J usage is TRBJ2-5; possible D gene TRBD1, 6 bases. The CDR3 has 14 amino acids. Trimming left V 1 base short and J 5 bases short, with 11 bases between. CDR1 LGHNA and CDR2 YSLEER come from the germline V gene. For the CDR3, the DNA is TGCGCCAGCAGCCAAGTCGCAGGGGAGGAGACCCAGTACTTC. Translation gives CASSQVAGEETQYF.

The table lists this clonotype with a few counts. This chain uses TRBV14 with TRBJ2-3; 10 bases map to TRBD2. Trimming took 2 bases from V and 5 from J; bases not matched to a gene: 4. CDR1 and CDR2 from the germline V gene are SGHDN and FVKESK. The CDR3 runs to 15 residues. Written as DNA, the CDR3 is TGTGCCAGCAGCCAAAGGGGACTAGCGCGAGATACGCAGTATTTT. Amino acid sequence: CASSQRGLARDTQYF.

V gene TRBV27 combines with J gene TRBJ1-1; 8 bases agree with TRBD1. The CDR3 sequence is 14 residues long. CDR1 is MNHEY and CDR2 is SMNVEV in the germline V gene (reference sequence). V was clipped by 7 bases and J by 2 bases; unmatched bases: 6. This CDR3 reads CASTRTGINTEAFF. The CDR3 region has the DNA TGTGCCAGCACCCGGACAGGGATTAACACTGAAGCTTTCTTT.

Comment on this clonotype: A read error may account for a junction end that differs from germline. CDR3 DNA: TGTGCTAGCAGCGCCAAACTAGGAGGGGACTACGAGCAGTACTTC. Its translation: CASSAKLGGDYEQYF. This chain links TRBV7-7 with TRBJ2-7, with D possibly being TRBD2 (6 bases). Germline V gene lookup returns CDR1 SSHAT and CDR2 FNYEAQ (reference sequence). The CDR3 has 15 amino acids.

This clonotype was seen a few times. The gene calls are TRBV7-9 and TRBJ2-5; the D gene could be TRBD1 or TRBD2 (7 bases each). CDR1 SEHNR and CDR2 FQNEAQ come from the germline V gene (reference sequence). The CDR3 extends over 15 amino acids. Trimming pared 5 bases from V and 4 bases from J, leaving 17 bases between. In DNA, the CDR3 is TGTGCCAGCAGCCCCCCGACAGGGAGGGGAGAGACCCAGTACTTC. It specifies CASSPPTGRGETQYF.

The chain employs TRBV19 and TRBJ2-1, with TRBD2 matching over 7 bases. The germline CDR1 and CDR2 sequences are LNHDA and SQIVND (reference sequence). The trim removed 7 bases at V and 12 bases at J, leaving 21 bases unmatched. The CDR3 extends over 16 amino acids. The CDR3 is CASTMGGKVTGGSQFF. CDR3 in DNA: TGTGCCAGTACCATGGGTGGAAAAGTAACGGGGGGTTCGCAGTTCTTC.

This clonotype was counted between two and nine times. V gene TRBV15 combines with J gene TRBJ1-3; 8 bases are a match to TRBD1. V shed 3 bases, J shed 2 bases, and the junction held 3 bases outside the gene matches. Germline loops: CDR1 LNHNV, CDR2 YYDKDF (reference sequence). The CDR3 is made up of 15 amino acids. The DNA for the CDR3 is TGTGCCACCAGCAGTAACAGGGGGGCTGGAAACACCATATATTTT. Translating it yields CATSSNRGAGNTIYF.

The genes are TRBV19 and TRBJ2-5; no reliable D call. Germline values: CDR1 LNHDA, CDR2 SQIVND (reference sequence). The V and J ends lost 2 bases and 1 base respectively, with 14 bases between them. This CDR3 spans 16 amino acids. The CDR3 protein is CASSIQHSGVQETQYF. The CDR3 DNA reads TGTGCCAGTAGTATACAACACAGTGGTGTCCAAGAGACCCAGTACTTC.

The V call is TRBV28, the J call TRBJ1-4, with 8 bases fitting TRBD1. Germline CDR1 MDHEN, CDR2 SYDVKM. CDR3 length: 15 residues. V shed 1 base, J shed 8 bases, and the junction held 6 bases outside the gene matches. CDR3 in amino acids: CASSLLGQGAEKLFF. CDR3 sequence (DNA): TGTGCCAGCAGTTTATTGGGGCAGGGGGCCGAAAAACTGTTTTTT.

About this clonotype itself: One end of the junction fails to match germline, which may point to a read error. The chain recombines TRBV27 with TRBJ1-1; 8 bases line up with TRBD1. Germline CDR1 and CDR2: MNHEY and SMNVEV (reference sequence). This CDR3 is 15 amino acids long. The CDR3 DNA follows: TGTGCCAACAGTTTCGGACAGGGTCCGAACACTGAAGCTTTCTTT. Its protein product is CANSFGQGPNTEAFF.

The rearrangement joins TRBV12-3 or TRBV12-4 to TRBJ2-5; D not certain. Trimming shortened V by 7 bases and J by 0 bases, and 9 bases separated the two germline ends. This CDR3 spans 13 amino acids. CDR3 residues: CASKGQYQETQYF. The CDR3 DNA sequence: TGTGCCAGCAAAGGGCAATACCAAGAGACCCAGTACTTC.

There are a few counts of this clonotype. This sequence joins TRBV4-3 and TRBJ2-2; TRBD2 matches 8 bases. The germline CDR1 and CDR2 sequences are LGHNA and YSLEER. J was trimmed by 2 bases and V by 3 bases; bases with no gene match: 11. The CDR3 loop spans 18 amino acids. The CDR3 nucleotides are TGCGCCAGCAGCCAGGGACTAGAATATCATTCAAACACCGGGGAGCTGTTTTTT. Translation: CASSQGLEYHSNTGELFF.

This clonotype occurred a few times. The chain couples TRBV13 to TRBJ1-2; D gene ambiguous. The CDR3 loop spans 12 amino acids. V was cut by 1 base and J by 3 bases, with 3 bases left in between. Germline CDR1 reads PRHDT; CDR2 reads FYEKMQ (reference sequence). The CDR3 sequence: CASSLEHYGYTF. In DNA, the CDR3 is TGTGCCAGCAGCTTAGAACACTATGGCTACACCTTC.

This chain connects TRBV19 to TRBJ1-5; TRBD1 matches 8 bases. V was pared by 8 bases and J by 2 bases, with 5 bases of the junction left unmatched. Germline loops: CDR1 LNHDA, CDR2 SQIVND (reference sequence). CDR3 size: 14 residues. The CDR3 reads CASRTQGGNQPQHF. In DNA form, the CDR3 reads TGTGCCAGTCGCACACAGGGGGGCAATCAGCCCCAGCATTTT.

This chain connects TRBV19 to TRBJ1-2, with 8 bases that match TRBD1. The length of the CDR3 is 14 residues. The trim removed 5 bases at V and 4 bases at J, leaving 6 bases unmatched. Germline loops: CDR1 LNHDA, CDR2 SQIVND (reference sequence). The CDR3 DNA sequence: TGTGCCAGTAGTCCCCGGGGACAGGTCTATGGCTACACCTTC. This translates into CASSPRGQVYGYTF.

This clonotype was seen a handful of times. V and J are TRBV7-6 and TRBJ2-5; D is uncertain. Germline CDR1 SGHVS, CDR2 FNYEAQ. V was pared by 3 bases and J by 2 bases, with 10 bases between. The CDR3 covers 14 residues. In nucleotides, the CDR3 is TGTGCCAGCAGCTTGTCTAACGGGCAAGAGACCCAGTACTTC. This translates into CASSLSNGQETQYF.